The 26 T cell receptor beta chains below all came from one sample that was sequenced in a study of human T cells and chemical hapten exposure. MiXCR was run by TCRdb on the RACE reads, yielding one entry per CDR3 protein. The repertoire holds some 400,000 distinct CDR3 sequences, with roughly 4.8% as singletons. Noted time point: patch test 1, 2 weeks after DPC sensitization. Indicated treatment: therapeutic diphenylcyclopropenone sensitization with weekly scalp DPC. This specimen was whole blood, taken in connection with sensitization to the hapten diphenylcyclopropenone (DPC). The receptors stem from a woman between 45 and 60 years old with alopecia areata. Some clones in this sample may be carry-over from other donors' samples.

The V call is TRBV19, the J call TRBJ2-1, with D perhaps matching TRBD2 (6 bases). Germline loops: CDR1 LNHDA, CDR2 SQIVND (reference sequence). Trimming left V 3 bases short and J 4 bases short, with 10 bases between. The CDR3 length is 14 residues. CDR3 in amino acids: CASSIAGTYNEQFF. The CDR3 DNA is TGTGCCAGTAGTATTGCCGGGACTTACAATGAGCAGTTCTTC.

This clonotype was seen at least ten times. The V gene is TRBV5-6, the J gene TRBJ1-5, with D possibly matching TRBD1 (5 bases). The ends were cut back, 1 base at V and 7 bases at J, with 9 bases in the middle. The germline CDR1 and CDR2 sequences are SGHDT and YYEEEE. This CDR3 is 13 amino acids long. CDR3 sequence reads: CASSLQGGQPQHF. The CDR3 coding sequence is TGTGCCAGCAGCTTGCAGGGAGGACAGCCCCAGCATTTT.

Only a few counts were recorded for this clonotype. This chain joins TRBV30 and TRBJ1-5; D perhaps matches TRBD1 (5 bases). The CDR3 runs to 13 residues. Germline CDR1 and CDR2: GTSNPN and SVGIG (reference sequence). The V and J ends lost 6 bases and 1 base respectively, with 10 bases between them. As DNA, the CDR3 is TGTGCCTGCGGGGACGGGAGCAATCAGCCCCAGCATTTT. As protein: CACGDGSNQPQHF.

This clonotype came up a few times. The chain joins TRBV18 to TRBJ1-6; the D gene is possibly TRBD1 (6 bases). V was pared by 3 bases and J by 0 bases, with 12 bases between. CDR3 size: 17 residues. The germline V gene has CDR1 KGHSH and CDR2 LQKENI. CDR3 region: CASSPFDRNSYNSPLHF. The CDR3 coding sequence is TGTGCCAGCTCACCGTTTGACAGGAACTCCTATAATTCACCCCTCCACTTT.

This clonotype showed up just a few times. The chain couples TRBV7-9 to TRBJ2-4, with 7 bases lining up with TRBD1. The CDR3 length is 17 residues. Germline V gene data show CDR1 as SEHNR and CDR2 as FQNEAQ (reference sequence). V was pared by 1 base and J by 2 bases, with 8 bases of the junction left unmatched. The CDR3 DNA follows: TGTGCCAGCAGCTTAGGGGGAACAGGGGATCCCAAAAACATTCAGTACTTC. This gives the protein CASSLGGTGDPKNIQYF.

This clonotype was detected many times. This sequence joins TRBV18 and TRBJ1-1; 8 nucleotides agree with TRBD1. CDR3 size: 16 residues. Per germline, CDR1 KGHSH and CDR2 LQKENI. Trimming took 4 bases from V and 4 from J; bases not matched to a gene: 11. The CDR3 coding sequence is TGTGCCAGCTCACGCGGGACAGGTTCATACGGCACTGAAGCTTTCTTT. This sequence encodes CASSRGTGSYGTEAFF.

The rearrangement uses TRBV10-2 and TRBJ1-2; D is unclear. Trimming pared 3 bases from V and 7 bases from J, leaving 12 bases between. Germline V CDR1 and CDR2: WSHSY, SAAADI. The CDR3 extends over 13 amino acids. DNA of the CDR3: TGCGCCAGCAGTGACAAGGGCTCCAGTGGCTACACCTTC. Amino acids: CASSDKGSSGYTF.

This clonotype has ten or more counts. This chain links TRBV10-3 with TRBJ2-7; D might be TRBD2 (6 bases). V lost 7 bases to trimming and J lost 2 bases, with 12 bases between them. Germline V lookup: CDR1 ENHRY, CDR2 SYGVKD. The CDR3 consists of 13 residues. The CDR3 here is CAITGDGAYEQYF. The CDR3 region has the DNA TGTGCCATCACGGGGGACGGTGCCTACGAGCAGTACTTC.

There are a few counts of this clonotype. This rearrangement joins TRBV4-2 to TRBJ2-2, with 7 bases that match TRBD2. V lost 0 bases to trimming and J lost 1 base; unmatched junction nucleotides: 2. Germline V gene sequence: CDR1 LGHNA, CDR2 YNFKEQ. CDR3 length: 16 amino acids. The CDR3 sequence is CASSQELAENTGELFF. The CDR3 DNA is TGTGCCAGCAGCCAAGAGCTAGCGGAGAACACCGGGGAGCTGTTTTTT.

In this sample, this clonotype turned up many times. Here the CDR3 reads CASSQSELLADTQYF. CDR3 nucleotide sequence: TGTGCCAGCAGCCAAAGCGAACTATTGGCAGATACGCAGTATTTT. This chain joins TRBV3-1 and TRBJ2-3; D call uncertain. The CDR3 runs 15 residues. The V gene lost 2 bases and the J gene lost 4 bases, with 13 bases spanning the gap. Germline-derived CDR1 and CDR2 are LGHDT and YNNKEL (reference sequence).

There are many counts of this clonotype. The chain employs TRBV28 and TRBJ1-2; D call uncertain. This CDR3 comprises 13 residues. CDR1 is MDHEN, CDR2 SYDVKM, per germline. The V end lost 7 bases, the J end lost 1 base, and 10 bases lay between the germline ends. This CDR3 is CASIGSVNYGYTF. The DNA of the CDR3 is TGTGCCAGCATTGGTTCGGTTAACTATGGCTACACCTTC.

This clonotype was detected many times. This rearrangement joins TRBV20-1 to TRBJ2-3; D may match TRBD1 or TRBD2 (5 bases each). V gave up 6 bases and J gave up 4 bases, with 14 bases separating them. The germline gives CDR1 DFQATT, CDR2 SNEGSKA (reference sequence). This CDR3 comprises 13 residues. CDR3 in amino acids: CSARWPGPDTQYF. The DNA of the CDR3 is TGCAGTGCGCGGTGGCCGGGACCAGATACGCAGTATTTT.

This clonotype has only a few counts. CDR3 in amino acids: CASSTRTGDYSYNEQFF. The CDR3 nucleotides are TGTGCCAGCAGCACCCGGACAGGTGATTACTCCTACAATGAGCAGTTCTTC. The rearrangement links TRBV9 to TRBJ2-1; TRBD1 agrees at 7 bases. J was trimmed by 0 bases and V by 4 bases; bases with no gene match: 10. The CDR3 has 17 residues. CDR1 is SGDLS and CDR2 is YYNGEE in the germline V gene.

This clonotype was recorded many times. J is TRBJ1-2 and V is TRBV27; D is unresolved. The ends were cut back, 2 bases at V and 4 bases at J, with 14 bases in the middle. Germline-derived CDR1 and CDR2 are MNHEY and SMNVEV (reference sequence). The CDR3 covers 15 residues. DNA for the CDR3: TGTGCCAGCAGTTTAACGAAACTCAACCTCTATGGCTACACCTTC. Amino acid sequence: CASSLTKLNLYGYTF.

The sample holds many counts of this clonotype. The V gene is TRBV7-8, the J gene TRBJ2-3; TRBD1 matches at 8 bases. V dropped 5 bases and J dropped 0; count of bases not matched to a gene: 7. The length of the CDR3 is 16 residues. In germline, CDR1 is SGHVS, CDR2 FQNEAQ. The CDR3 region has the DNA TGTGCCAGCAGCCCGACAGGGGACCTAAGCACAGATACGCAGTATTTT. It specifies CASSPTGDLSTDTQYF. The full variable domain, completed using reference TRBV7-8 and TRBJ2-3, is GAGVSQSPRYKVAKRGQDVALRCDPISGHVSLFWYQQALGQGPEFLTYFQNEAQLDKSGLPSDRFFAERPEGSVSTLKIQRTQQEDSAVYLCASSPTGDLSTDTQYFGPGTRLTVL.

This clonotype was counted many times. The chain combines TRBV28 with TRBJ1-2; 7 bases align to TRBD1. Germline V gene data show CDR1 as MDHEN and CDR2 as SYDVKM. The length of the CDR3 is 12 residues. V dropped 10 bases and J dropped 2; count of bases not matched to a gene: 4. CDR3 sequence: CATGDSNYGYTF. Here the CDR3 DNA reads TGTGCCACCGGGGACAGCAACTATGGCTACACCTTC.

This clonotype was seen ten or more times. The V and J genes are TRBV7-3 and TRBJ2-5; no clear D. This CDR3 comprises 15 residues. Germline lookup yields CDR1 SGHTA and CDR2 FQGTGA. V was trimmed by 1 base and J by 0 bases, leaving 9 bases between them. The CDR3 DNA sequence: TGTGCCAGCAGCTTAAACTCAGCGTACCAAGAGACCCAGTACTTC. This translates into CASSLNSAYQETQYF.

This clonotype was observed many times. V and J are TRBV7-9 and TRBJ2-1, with no clear D. V dropped 10 bases and J dropped 7 bases, with 2 bases sitting between them. Germline V CDR1 and CDR2: SEHNR, FQNEAQ (reference sequence). There are 8 residues in the CDR3. The CDR3 bases are TGTGCCATTAATGAGCAGTTCTTC. Translating it yields CAINEQFF.

This clonotype came up many times. The V call is TRBV5-1, the J call TRBJ1-3; D is undetermined. The germline gives CDR1 SGHRS, CDR2 YFSETQ. The V and J ends lost 0 bases and 0 bases respectively, with 13 bases between them. CDR3 size: 17 residues. Here the CDR3 DNA reads TGCGCCAGCAGCTTGGGAGCAGTACCATCCTCTGGAAACACCATATATTTT. Translating it yields CASSLGAVPSSGNTIYF.

This clonotype showed up many times. The CDR3 protein is CSVEEYGVGTEAFF. Here the CDR3 DNA reads TGCAGCGTTGAAGAATACGGGGTTGGCACTGAAGCTTTCTTT. The rearrangement joins TRBV29-1 to TRBJ1-1, with D unclear. CDR3 length: 14 residues. Germline-derived CDR1 and CDR2 are SQVTM and ANQGSEA. Trimming took off 0 bases at V and 4 bases at J, with 12 bases between the two ends.

This clonotype has at least ten counts. The chain recombines TRBV28 with TRBJ1-2, with D maybe TRBD1 (6 bases). This CDR3 region has 15 residues. V was shortened by 2 bases and J by 4 bases, with 14 bases between the two germline ends. Germline CDR1 and CDR2: MDHEN and SYDVKM. The CDR3 spells CASSLRQGLSYGYTF. The CDR3 bases are TGTGCCAGCAGTTTACGGCAGGGGCTGAGCTATGGCTACACCTTC.

The CDR3 here is CSGTGHLNTEAFF. The DNA for the CDR3 is TGCAGCGGCACGGGACACCTGAACACTGAAGCTTTCTTT. V is TRBV29-1 and J is TRBJ1-1; tentative D call: TRBD1 (6 bases). V dropped 7 bases and J dropped 0 bases, with 12 bases sitting between them. The CDR3 totals 13 residues. Germline CDR1 SQVTM, CDR2 ANQGSEA.

This clonotype was seen a few times. CDR3 in amino acids: CASSSGTSGVSYNEQFF. In DNA, the CDR3 is TGTGCCAGCAGTTCCGGGACTAGCGGGGTTTCCTACAATGAGCAGTTCTTC. This rearrangement joins TRBV7-9 to TRBJ2-1, with 13 bases fitting TRBD2. The V gene's germline CDR1 is SEHNR and CDR2 FQNEAQ (reference sequence). V shed 6 bases and J 1 base; nucleotides not matched to a gene: 6. The CDR3 sequence is 17 residues long.

This clonotype was detected many times. V and J are TRBV2 and TRBJ1-1, with 7 positions matching TRBD1. The CDR3 spans 13 residues. The V gene end was trimmed by 6 bases and the J gene end by 5 bases; junction bases not matched to a gene: 6. Germline V gene sequence: CDR1 SNHLY, CDR2 FYNNEI. The DNA for the CDR3 is TGTGCCAGCAGAACAGGGGAAGGGACTGAAGCTTTCTTT. Translation: CASRTGEGTEAFF.

The chain recombines TRBV5-6 with TRBJ2-3; 8 bases match TRBD2. Per germline, CDR1 SGHDT and CDR2 YYEEEE. V was pared by 5 bases and J by 2 bases, with 10 bases of the junction left unmatched. The CDR3 is 16 amino acids. In nucleotides, the CDR3 is TGTGCCAGCAGAGCCGAACTAGCGGTAGTCACAGATACGCAGTATTTT. Translating it yields CASRAELAVVTDTQYF. Using reference TRBV5-6 and TRBJ2-3 for the parts outside the CDR3, the full variable domain is DAGVTQSPTHLIKTRGQQVTLRCSPKSGHDTVSWYQQALGQGPQFIFQYYEEEERQRGNFPDRFSGHQFPNYSSELNVNALLLGDSALYLCASRAELAVVTDTQYFGPGTRLTVL.

The table lists this clonotype with many counts. V usage is TRBV29-1 and J usage is TRBJ1-2; the D is unclear. Germline V gives CDR1 SQVTM, CDR2 ANQGSEA. The CDR3 runs 14 residues. The ends were cut back, 1 base at V and 4 bases at J, with 13 bases in the middle. The CDR3 DNA is TGCAGCGTTGAAGCCGGGGAAACAGTCTATGGCTACACCTTC. This encodes CSVEAGETVYGYTF.